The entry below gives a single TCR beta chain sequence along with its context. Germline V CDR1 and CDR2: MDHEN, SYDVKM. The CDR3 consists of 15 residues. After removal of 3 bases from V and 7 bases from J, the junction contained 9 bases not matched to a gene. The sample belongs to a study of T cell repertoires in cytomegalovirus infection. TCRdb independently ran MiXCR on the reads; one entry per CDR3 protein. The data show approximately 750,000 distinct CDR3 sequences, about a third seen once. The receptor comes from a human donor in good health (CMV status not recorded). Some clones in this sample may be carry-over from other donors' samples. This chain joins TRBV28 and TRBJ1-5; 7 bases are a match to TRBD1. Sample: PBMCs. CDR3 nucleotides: TGTGCCAGCAGTTTCTCCGGGCAGGGGGGACAGCCCCAGCATTTT. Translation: CASSFSGQGGQPQHF. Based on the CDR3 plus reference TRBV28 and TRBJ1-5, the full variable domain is DVKVTQSSRYLVKRTGEKVFLECVQDMDHENMFWYRQDPGLGLRLIYFSYDVKMKEKGDIPEGYSVSREKKERFSLILESASTNQTSMYLCASSFSGQGGQPQHFGDGTRLSIL.